The 18 T cell receptor delta chains in this list originate from one sample, sequenced in a study of gamma-delta chains in newborns, infants, children. TCRdb reanalyzed the reads using CATT. The sample lists about 4,200 delta-chain clones, roughly 14% occurring once. What was sequenced was blood. The receptors here all came from a child who was a newborn, infant or young child, either healthy, febrile or measles-vaccinated (not recorded which).

By share, this clone counts as medium-sized. V and J are TRDV2 and TRDJ1, with 8 bases that match TRDD3. J was trimmed by 5 bases and V by 3 bases; bases with no gene match: 10. The CDR3 sequence is 15 residues long. Germline CDR1 is GEAIGNYY and CDR2 is EKD. The CDR3 DNA follows: TGTGCCTGTGACTCATTACTGGGGGCATCAGATAAACTCATCTTT. Protein sequence: CACDSLLGASDKLIF.

The V call is TRDV2, the J call TRDJ1; D is uncertain. The J gene, not given by TCRdb, was assigned here from a germline match of the nucleotide sequence. CDR1 GEAIGNYY and CDR2 EKD come from the germline V gene. Deletions cut 3 bases from V and 0 bases from J, with 13 bases between. This CDR3 is built from 15 residues. This chain's CDR3 is CACDPVGTHTDKLIF. The CDR3 nucleotides read TGTGCCTGTGACCCTGTGGGTACACACACCGATAAACTCATCTTT.

As for this clone: Just one base apart from a much larger clone, this may be a read error. Additional DNA sequences in this sample encode the identical CDR3. This chain joins TRDV2 and TRDJ1; possible D gene TRDD3, 5 bases. The length of the CDR3 is 17 residues. The germline V gene encodes CDR1 GEAIGNYY and CDR2 EKD. CDR3 DNA sequence: TGTGCCTGCGACAAACTTACTGGCTTGATACAGAGGGGAGAGCTCATCTTT. It translates to CACDKLTGLIQRGELIF.

This clone is labeled large. In the same sample, other DNA sequences code for this CDR3. The chain employs TRDV2 and TRDJ2; TRDD3 agrees at 9 bases. After removal of 1 base from V and 5 bases from J, the junction contained 1 base not matched to a gene. Germline V CDR1 and CDR2: GEAIGNYY, EKD. The CDR3 is made up of 14 amino acids. CDR3 nucleotides: TGTGCCTGTGACACTTGGGGGATAACAGCACAACTCTTCTTT. Translation: CACDTWGITAQLFF.

This clone counts as large. Other DNA sequences in the sample encode the same CDR3. The chain combines TRDV2 with TRDJ3; 7 bases are a match to TRDD3. Germline CDR1 GEAIGNYY, CDR2 EKD. V shed 1 base and J 1 base; nucleotides not matched to a gene: 6. This CDR3 contains 18 residues. CDR3: CACDTGDIWSWDTRQMFF. In DNA, the CDR3 is TGTGCCTGTGACACAGGGGATATCTGGTCCTGGGACACCCGACAGATGTTTTTC.

Of note for this clone: A read error may account for a junction end that differs from germline. V is TRDV1 and J is TRDJ1, with D possibly being TRDD2 or TRDD3 (6 bases each). TCRdb gives no J gene; it was assigned here by matching the DNA to germline. The CDR3 sequence is 20 residues long. Germline CDR1 TSWWSYY, CDR2 QGS. The DNA of the CDR3 is TGTGCTATTGGGGGCACTTCCTGGGGAAGGGGGGACACTAGAACCGATAAACTCATCTTT. Its translation is CAIGGTSWGRGDTRTDKLIF.

This clone is labeled as large. The sample carries other DNA sequences with the same CDR3. The J gene is TRDJ1, the V gene TRDV2; no clear D. Trimming took off 0 bases at V and 2 bases at J, with 9 bases between the two ends. CDR1 GEAIGNYY and CDR2 EKD come from the germline V gene. The CDR3 has 14 residues. The CDR3 sequence is CACDTVGFTDKLIF. In nucleotides, the CDR3 is TGTGCCTGTGACACCGTGGGCTTTACCGATAAACTCATCTTT.

This clone came up a few times. The J gene is TRDJ1, the V gene TRDV2; 12 bases are shared with TRDD3. CDR1 GEAIGNYY and CDR2 EKD come from the germline V gene. The CDR3 loop spans 17 amino acids. With 1 base clipped from V and 3 bases from J, the junction kept 8 bases outside the gene matches. Here the CDR3 DNA reads TGTGCCTGTGACACAACTTTACTGGGGGATACCCCCGATAAACTCATCTTT. Protein: CACDTTLLGDTPDKLIF.

This clone was counted between two and nine times. The chain couples TRDV2 to TRDJ2; 12 bases fit TRDD3. In germline, CDR1 is GEAIGNYY, CDR2 EKD. This CDR3 region has 19 residues. The J segment lost 0 bases and the V segment lost 3 bases, leaving 10 bases of the junction unmatched. The CDR3 loop reads CACDEVLGDTSALTAQLFF. The CDR3 coding sequence is TGTGCCTGTGACGAAGTACTGGGGGATACCAGTGCTTTGACAGCACAACTCTTCTTT.

This clone has more than one count but fewer than ten. The protein TCRdb gives is from a much larger clone and does not agree with this DNA's translation at residue 4, likely a read error; the protein shown here comes from the DNA. The J gene is TRDJ1, the V gene TRDV2, with 8 bases lining up with TRDD3. This CDR3 is built from 17 residues. Trimming removed 5 bases from V and 0 bases from J; junction bases left unmatched: 13. Germline CDR1 is GEAIGNYY and CDR2 is EKD. As DNA, the CDR3 is TGTGCCTGTGCTCCAATACCTCGGGATACGCACACCGATAAACTCATCTTT. Translating gives CACAPIPRDTHTDKLIF.

This clone has more than one count but fewer than ten. The TCRdb protein comes from a much larger clone and disagrees with this DNA's translation at residue 15, likely due to a read error; the protein given here is derived from the DNA. The rearrangement uses TRDV1 and TRDJ1, with 8 nucleotides matching TRDD3. The CDR3 consists of 17 residues. Per the germline V gene, CDR1 is TSWWSYY and CDR2 is QGS. The CDR3 sequence is CALGSYTGGSYTDKPIF. The CDR3, as DNA: TGTGCTCTTGGGAGCTATACTGGGGGCTCGTACACCGATAAACCCATCTTT.

The gene calls are TRDV2 and TRDJ3; 12 nucleotides agree with TRDD3. Germline matching of the DNA provided the J gene here, since TCRdb leaves it blank. Unmatched junction bases numbered 6, after V lost 4 bases and J lost 3 bases. The germline CDR1 and CDR2 sequences are GEAIGNYY and EKD. CDR3 length: 18 residues. CDR3 in DNA: TGTGCCTGTGATCCTGGGGGATACGGAGGCTGGGACACCCGACAGATGTTTTTC. Its protein is CACDPGGYGGWDTRQMFF.

Turning to this clone: The germline gene is not matched at one end of the junction; a read error may be the cause. Other DNA sequences in the same sample also yield this CDR3. The chain has TRDV2 and TRDJ1; 10 bases map to TRDD3. The J gene is not listed in TCRdb, so it was assigned here from a DNA match to germline. The CDR3 length is 24 residues. Germline V CDR1 and CDR2: GEAIGNYY, EKD. CDR3 sequence reads: CACDTVVSRGRGDTVGSHTDKLIF. The DNA for the CDR3 is TGTGCATGTGACACCGTCGTTTCTAGAGGTCGGGGGGATACGGTGGGAAGTCACACCGATAAACTCATCTTT.

Turning to this clone: A far bigger clonotype differs at one base, so this is likely a read error. This specimen includes other DNA sequences encoding the same CDR3. The chain recombines TRDV2 with TRDJ1; 7 bases align to TRDD2. CDR1 GEAIGNYY and CDR2 EKD come from the germline V gene. This CDR3 spans 20 amino acids. CDR3 region: CACDSLAGSFLGSYTDKLIF. CDR3 DNA: TGTGCCTGTGACTCCCTAGCTGGATCCTTCCTTGGATCGTACACCGATAAGCTCATCTTT.

This clone turned up a few times. Translating this DNA gives a protein that differs at residue 11 from the TCRdb one, which belongs to a much larger clone; a read error is likely, and the protein shown is this translation. The chain employs TRDV2 and TRDJ1; TRDD3 agrees at 12 bases. Trimming cost V 6 bases and J 0 bases; bases outside gene matches: 13. CDR1 is GEAIGNYY and CDR2 is EKD in the germline V gene. This CDR3 contains 18 residues. For the CDR3, the DNA is TGTGCCTGTTCTGTACTGGGGGATACACGCATCTACACCGATAAACTCATCTTT. Encoded protein: CACSVLGDTRIYTDKLIF.

Sample share makes this clone large. Other DNA sequences in the sample encode the same CDR3. The chain carries TRDV2 and TRDJ2; TRDD3 agrees at 9 bases. CDR1 is GEAIGNYY and CDR2 is EKD in the germline V gene. J gave up 0 bases and V 0 bases, and 1 base lay outside the gene matches. The CDR3 has 16 amino acids. The CDR3 spells CACDTLGDTLTAQLFF. CDR3 coding DNA: TGTGCCTGTGACACCTTGGGGGATACTTTGACAGCACAACTCTTCTTT.

This clone was found a few times. This may come from a read error, since a much larger clone is one base off. V and J are TRDV2 and TRDJ3; 10 bases line up with TRDD3. The CDR3 has 20 amino acids. Germline V CDR1 and CDR2: GEAIGNYY, EKD. CDR3 coding DNA: TGTGCCCGTGACAGGGCGCTTTACTGGGGGATGAACTGGGACACCCGACAGATGTTTTTC. Translated: CARDRALYWGMNWDTRQMFF.

By share, this clone counts as medium-sized. At the DNA level, this CDR3 is encoded by other sequences in the same sample as well. The genes are TRDV2 and TRDJ3; 13 nucleotides agree with TRDD3. Trimming at V came to 3 bases and at J to 0 bases, leaving 4 bases not matched to a gene. The CDR3 extends over 19 amino acids. Germline CDR1 reads GEAIGNYY; CDR2 reads EKD. CDR3 region: CACDVLGDTNSWDTRQMFF. CDR3 DNA sequence: TGTGCCTGTGACGTACTGGGGGATACGAACTCCTGGGACACCCGACAGATGTTTTTC.